These T cell receptor beta chains were read from a single sample in a study of cytomegalovirus exposure and HLA in healthy donors. Data came from immunoSEQ multiplex PCR; TCRdb stores just in-frame clones and leaves some out. The sample holds roughly 80,000 clones. The sequencing sample was made of PBMCs. Every receptor here comes from a girl under 18 in good health and CMV-seropositive. Each CDR3 is given with its conserved first and last residue. D genes are given only for firm matches.

>TRBV5-1|.|TRBJ2-6
CASSAGGLDGANVLTF
TGCGCCAGCAGCGCTGGCGGCCTAGATGGGGCCAACGTCCTGACTTTC
>TRBV19|.|TRBJ1-3
CASSVRRPSGNTIYF
TGTGCCAGTAGTGTTAGGAGGCCCTCTGGAAACACCATATATTTT
>TRBV11-2|.|TRBJ2-1
CASSFGSGNEQFF
TGTGCCAGCAGCTTCGGTTCCGGCAATGAGCAGTTCTTC
>TRBV18|.|TRBJ2-3
CASSPENTQYF
TGTGCCAGCTCACCCGAGAATACGCAGTATTTT
>TRBV30|TRBD1|TRBJ2-2
CAWGTGTATGELFF
TGTGCCTGGGGGACCGGGACAGCCACCGGGGAGCTGTTTTTT
>TRBV4-1|TRBD1|TRBJ2-5
CASSQGDRATTQYF
TGCGCCAGCAGCCAAGGGGACAGGGCGACCACCCAGTACTTC
>TRBV7-2|.|TRBJ2-2
CASTSGSENTGELFF
TGTGCCAGCACCTCTGGCAGTGAAAACACCGGGGAGCTGTTTTTT
>TRBV27|TRBD2|TRBJ2-1
CASSLAGGNYNEQFF
TGTGCCAGCTCCTTAGCGGGGGGGAACTACAATGAGCAGTTCTTC
>TRBV7-9|TRBD2|TRBJ2-7
CASSSLAGRGEQYF
TGTGCCAGCAGCTCCCTTGCAGGGCGGGGGGAGCAGTACTTC
>TRBV7-2|TRBD2|TRBJ2-7
CASSPRGNEQYF
TGTGCCAGCAGTCCGCGGGGGAACGAGCAGTACTTC
>TRBV6-1|.|TRBJ1-1
CASIWGGMNTEAFF
TGTGCCAGCATCTGGGGCGGAATGAACACTGAAGCTTTCTTT
>TRBV27|.|TRBJ1-1
CASSQGEYTEAFF
TGTGCCAGCAGCCAGGGTGAATACACTGAAGCTTTCTTT
>TRBV6-5|TRBD1|TRBJ1-1
CASSIQGAPEAFF
TGTGCCAGCAGTATACAGGGGGCCCCTGAAGCTTTCTTT
>TRBV11-2|TRBD1|TRBJ1-2
CASSLGQGLNYGYTF
TGTGCCAGCAGCTTAGGACAGGGGCTCAACTATGGCTACACCTTC
>TRBV2|TRBD1|TRBJ1-5
CASSSGTGDRAQHF
TGTGCCAGCAGTTCCGGGACAGGGGACCGGGCCCAGCATTTT
>TRBV4-1|.|TRBJ1-4
CASSQETEGSNEKLFF
TGCGCCAGCAGCCAAGAGACCGAGGGTTCCAATGAAAAACTGTTTTTT
>TRBV6-1|TRBD2|TRBJ2-1
CASSDATSGGAYEQFF
TGTGCCAGCAGTGATGCGACTAGCGGGGGGGCCTATGAGCAGTTCTTC
>TRBV2|.|TRBJ1-2
CASDTRINYGYTF
TGTGCCAGCGATACCAGAATTAACTATGGCTACACCTTC
>TRBV5-4|TRBD2|TRBJ2-1
CASSLGVAGGHNEQFF
TGTGCCAGCAGCTTGGGGGTAGCGGGGGGACACAATGAGCAGTTCTTC
>TRBV25-1|TRBD1|TRBJ1-6
CASSEGTGGISPLHF
TGTGCCAGCAGCGAGGGGACAGGGGGCATCTCACCCCTCCACTTT
>TRBV11-2|TRBD1|TRBJ2-7
CASSRDSFTYEQYF
TGTGCCAGCAGTAGGGACAGCTTCACCTACGAGCAGTACTTC
>TRBV20-1|.|TRBJ2-1
CSARQYNEQFF
TGCAGTGCTAGACAGTACAATGAGCAGTTCTTC
>TRBV7-6|.|TRBJ1-2
CASSPPSRVSGYTF
TGTGCCAGCAGCCCCCCTTCGCGGGTTTCCGGCTACACCTTC
>TRBV5-8|.|TRBJ1-1
CASSRNPNRQNTEAFF
TGTGCCAGCAGCCGCAACCCAAATCGACAGAACACTGAAGCTTTCTTT
>TRBV9|.|TRBJ2-3
CASSPEVRGGPDTQYF
TGTGCCAGCAGCCCGGAGGTACGAGGGGGACCAGATACGCAGTATTTT
>TRBV30|TRBD2|TRBJ2-3
CAWRSSGFTDTQYF
TGTGCCTGGAGATCTAGCGGTTTCACAGATACGCAGTATTTT
>TRBV27|.|TRBJ1-1
CASTGPSNTEAFF
TGTGCCAGCACGGGTCCCTCGAACACTGAAGCTTTCTTT
>TRBV5-6|TRBD2|TRBJ2-7
CASSLGGSRAVYEQYF
TGTGCCAGCAGCCTCGGGGGGTCCCGGGCGGTTTACGAGCAGTACTTC
>TRBV4-2|.|TRBJ2-7
CASSQDTHEQYF
TGTGCCAGCAGCCAAGATACACACGAGCAGTACTTC
>TRBV7-9|.|TRBJ2-3
CASRLGWVTGRTDTQYF
TGTGCCAGCAGATTAGGCTGGGTAACAGGGCGCACAGATACGCAGTATTTT
>TRBV10-3|.|TRBJ1-2
CAIRDGGYTF
TGTGCCATCCGGGATGGCGGCTACACCTTC
>TRBV13|TRBD1|TRBJ1-1
CASSLYTGGDTEAFF
TGTGCCAGCAGCTTATACACAGGGGGAGACACTGAAGCTTTCTTT
>TRBV5-1|.|TRBJ2-2
CASSSRQGRAGELFF
TGCGCCAGCAGCTCGCGACAGGGGAGGGCCGGGGAGCTGTTTTTT
>TRBV7-6|.|TRBJ2-7
CASSLAAPGDAYEQYF
TGTGCCAGCAGCTTAGCGGCACCAGGGGACGCCTACGAGCAGTACTTC
>TRBV9|.|TRBJ2-3
CASSVDAHTQYF
TGTGCCAGCAGCGTAGACGCGCATACGCAGTATTTT
>TRBV4-3|.|TRBJ2-3
CASSHPGTDTQYF
TGCGCCAGCAGCCACCCGGGCACAGATACGCAGTATTTT
>TRBV2|.|TRBJ1-1
CASSGGTGFAAEAFF
TGTGCCAGCAGTGGGGGAACAGGGTTTGCGGCTGAAGCTTTCTTT
>TRBV2|TRBD1|TRBJ2-6
CASSQGVGANVLTF
TGTGCCAGCAGTCAGGGGGTCGGGGCCAACGTCCTGACTTTC
>TRBV2|TRBD2|TRBJ2-7
CASSWYTSGGDEQYF
TGTGCCAGCAGTTGGTATACTTCGGGAGGAGACGAGCAGTACTTC
>TRBV6-5|.|TRBJ2-2
CASRGDTGELFF
TGTGCCAGCAGAGGGGACACCGGGGAGCTGTTTTTT
>TRBV9|.|TRBJ2-1
CASSVGQDPYNEQFF
TGTGCCAGCAGCGTAGGACAGGACCCCTACAATGAGCAGTTCTTC
>TRBV4-1|.|TRBJ2-2
CASSTETPYTGELFF
TGCGCCAGCAGCACCGAGACACCCTACACCGGGGAGCTGTTTTTT
>TRBV4-1|TRBD1|TRBJ1-2
CASSQQQGADYGYTF
TGCGCCAGCAGCCAGCAACAGGGGGCCGACTATGGCTACACCTTC
>TRBV7-9|.|TRBJ2-1
CASSRGYNEQFF
TGTGCCAGCAGCCGCGGATACAATGAGCAGTTCTTC
>TRBV5-1|TRBD1|TRBJ1-5
CASSLYPRQGVRSNQPQHF
TGCGCCAGCAGCTTGTATCCGAGACAGGGGGTTCGTAGCAATCAGCCCCAGCATTTT
>TRBV18|.|TRBJ1-2
CASSPPPGYGYTF
TGTGCCAGCTCACCACCGCCGGGCTATGGCTACACCTTC
>TRBV5-1|.|TRBJ2-1
CASSLFEREAYNEQFF
TGCGCCAGCAGCTTGTTTGAGAGGGAAGCATACAATGAGCAGTTCTTC
>TRBV6-5|TRBD2|TRBJ2-1
CASSYLAGNHNEQFF
TGTGCCAGCAGTTACTTAGCGGGGAACCACAATGAGCAGTTCTTC
>TRBV27|.|TRBJ2-7
CASSLGGGEQYF
TGTGCCAGCAGTTTGGGGGGAGGCGAGCAGTACTTC